Below, 13 T cell receptor beta chains from the same sample are listed, as sequenced in a study of T cell responses to AZD1222 COVID-19 vaccine. Generated by immunoSEQ multiplex PCR, the TCRdb table keeps only in-frame clones and is missing some. Altogether about 140,000 clones are present, roughly 90% being singletons, with the ten largest covering over 1.5%. The sample in question was peripheral blood, obtained on day 0 of AZD1222 vaccination. The receptor set was obtained from an adult in good health.

The chain is built from TRBV13 and TRBJ1-1; D may be TRBD1 (5 bases). V lost 4 bases, J lost 4 bases, and 13 bases lay in between. The CDR3 consists of 14 residues. Per the germline V gene, CDR1 is PRHDT and CDR2 is FYEKMQ (reference sequence). CDR3 sequence reads: CASSSQGIGTEAFF. In DNA, the CDR3 is TGTGCCAGCAGCTCTCAGGGAATCGGCACTGAAGCTTTCTTT.

The chain uses TRBV12-5 and TRBJ2-5; the D is unclear. This CDR3 has 13 residues. V was trimmed by 2 bases and J by 4 bases, leaving 8 bases between them. Germline-derived CDR1 and CDR2 are LGHNT and FRNRAP. In nucleotides, the CDR3 is TGTGCTAGTGGTTTGTCGCTGGGAGAGACCCAGTACTTC. Amino acid sequence: CASGLSLGETQYF.

The rearrangement links TRBV9 to TRBJ1-2; tentative D call: TRBD1 (5 bases). Germline loops: CDR1 SGDLS, CDR2 YYNGEE. The length of the CDR3 is 15 residues. Trimming removed 0 bases from V and 7 bases from J, with 16 bases in between. CDR3 residues: CASSVGGTGMSGYTF. CDR3 in DNA: TGTGCCAGCAGCGTAGGGGGGACGGGGATGAGTGGCTACACCTTC.

The chain employs TRBV23-1 and TRBJ1-5, with 10 bases identical to TRBD1. TRBV23-1 carries the ORF label, with uncertain function. The trim removed 6 bases at V and 5 bases at J, leaving 22 bases unmatched. CDR3 length: 20 residues. CDR3 nucleotides: TGCGCCAGCAGCCGCCCCGACAGGGGGCTAAGGGGTAAACGGGATCAGCCCCAGCATTTT. This encodes CASSRPDRGLRGKRDQPQHF.

The chain combines TRBV7-9 with TRBJ2-6; 8 bases match TRBD1. Germline CDR1 is SEHNR and CDR2 is FQNEAQ (reference sequence). CDR3 size: 17 residues. J gave up 4 bases and V 5 bases, and 10 bases lay outside the gene matches. CDR3 residues: CASSPDRGRFGANVLTF. CDR3 DNA: TGTGCCAGCAGCCCCGACAGGGGAAGGTTCGGGGCCAACGTCCTGACTTTC.

The genes are TRBV30 and TRBJ1-3; TRBD1 might be the D (6 bases). Per the germline V gene, CDR1 is GTSNPN and CDR2 is SVGIG (reference sequence). Trimming took off 4 bases at V and 2 bases at J, with 12 bases between the two ends. CDR3 length: 14 amino acids. The CDR3 spells CAWMTGGAGNTIYF. The CDR3 DNA reads as TGTGCCTGGATGACAGGAGGGGCTGGAAACACCATATATTTT. Using reference TRBV30 and TRBJ1-3 for the parts outside the CDR3, the full variable domain is SQTIHQWPATLVQPVGSPLSLECTVEGTSNPNLYWYRQAAGRGLQLLFYSVGIGQISSEVPQNLSASRPQDRQFILSSKKLLLSDSGFYLCAWMTGGAGNTIYFGEGSWLTVV.

The chain uses TRBV7-3 and TRBJ2-2; D may correspond to TRBD1 or TRBD2 (6 bases each). Germline CDR1 SGHTA, CDR2 FQGTGA. Between the trimmed V and J ends, which lost 5 bases and 3 bases, there was a span of 13 bases. This CDR3 comprises 15 residues. The CDR3 nucleotides read TGTGCCAGCAGCCAAAATGGGGGGCACACCGGGGAGCTGTTTTTT. As protein: CASSQNGGHTGELFF.

The V gene is TRBV5-5, the J gene TRBJ2-6; D gene unclear. V dropped 0 bases and J dropped 2 bases, with 9 bases sitting between them. Looked up from germline, CDR1 is SGHKS and CDR2 is YYEKEE (reference sequence). This CDR3 comprises 16 residues. The CDR3 region is CASSLAGLTGANVLTF. The CDR3 DNA reads as TGTGCCAGCAGCTTGGCTGGGTTAACTGGGGCCAACGTCCTGACTTTC.

The chain couples TRBV29-1 to TRBJ2-3; 12 nucleotides match TRBD2. Germline V gene data show CDR1 as SQVTM and CDR2 as ANQGSEA. This CDR3 is built from 15 residues. The V gene end was trimmed by 4 bases and the J gene end by 4 bases; junction bases not matched to a gene: 6. CDR3 region: CSVAVGLAGPDTQYF. The CDR3 nucleotides are TGCAGCGTTGCCGTCGGACTAGCGGGACCAGATACGCAGTATTTT.

V is TRBV5-1 and J is TRBJ1-3; TRBD1 is a possible D gene (5 bases). The CDR3 contains 15 residues. V gave up 3 bases and J gave up 4 bases, with 14 bases separating them. Germline V lookup: CDR1 SGHRS, CDR2 YFSETQ. The CDR3 sequence: CASSSLGASGNTIYF. The CDR3 DNA sequence: TGCGCCAGCAGCTCTCTAGGGGCATCGGGAAACACCATATATTTT.

V gene TRBV18 combines with J gene TRBJ2-7, with D uncertain. The CDR3 is 13 amino acids. The V end was cut by 2 bases, the J end by 5 bases, with 10 bases between. Germline assignment: CDR1 KGHSH and CDR2 LQKENI. The CDR3 DNA reads TGTGCCAGCTCACCAGGGAATTTTCACGAGCAGTACTTC. This codes for CASSPGNFHEQYF.

V gene TRBV9 combines with J gene TRBJ1-4; D unresolved. CDR3 size: 15 residues. CDR1 and CDR2 from the germline V gene are SGDLS and YYNGEE. Trimming stripped 4 bases from V and 6 bases from J, with 16 bases between. The chain's CDR3 is CASSQVGGGDEKLFF. DNA of the CDR3: TGTGCCAGCAGCCAAGTTGGCGGCGGGGATGAAAAACTGTTTTTT.

The rearrangement uses TRBV16 and TRBJ1-2; perhaps TRBD1 as D (5 bases). Trimming cost V 0 bases and J 8 bases, with 7 bases left between them. This CDR3 is built from 12 residues. Germline V CDR1 and CDR2: KGHSY, FQNENV. The CDR3 reads CASSQSRDGYTF. The CDR3, as DNA: TGTGCCAGCAGCCAATCGAGGGACGGCTACACCTTC. Drawing the rest from reference TRBV16 and TRBJ1-2, the complete variable domain is GEEVAQTPKHLVRGEGQKAKLYCAPIKGHSYVFWYQQVLKNEFKFLISFQNENVFDETGMPKERFSAKCLPNSPCSLEIQATKLEDSAVYFCASSQSRDGYTFGSGTRLTVV.